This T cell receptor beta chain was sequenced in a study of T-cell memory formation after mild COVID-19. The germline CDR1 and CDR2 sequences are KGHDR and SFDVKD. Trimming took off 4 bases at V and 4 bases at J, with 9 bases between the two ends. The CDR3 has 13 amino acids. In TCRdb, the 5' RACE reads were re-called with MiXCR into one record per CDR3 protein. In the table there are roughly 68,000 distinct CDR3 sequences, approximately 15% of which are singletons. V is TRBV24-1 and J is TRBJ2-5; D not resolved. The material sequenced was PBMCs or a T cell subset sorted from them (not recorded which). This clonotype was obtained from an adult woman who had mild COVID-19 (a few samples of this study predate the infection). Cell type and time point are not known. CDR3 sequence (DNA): TGTGCCACCAGTGACGGATATGGAGAGACCCAGTACTTC. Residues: CATSDGYGETQYF.